One sample yielded the 2 T cell receptor beta chains listed below, sequenced in a study of metastatic and nonmetastatic thyroid tumors. No treatment of any kind had been given to any patient before thyroid surgery. TCRdb called clones again from the PCR reads with MiXCR. The sample includes 22,000 or so clones, about 14% of them seen just once. Sequencing input: tumor tissue. Every receptor here comes from a female donor with papillary thyroid cancer or a benign thyroid nodule (not recorded which). Some clones in this sample may be carry-over from other donors' samples.

This clone was detected many times. V usage is TRBV2 and J usage is TRBJ2-5; 12 positions match TRBD2. CDR3 length: 15 residues. CDR1 and CDR2 (germline): SNHLY, FYNNEI. Losses at the gene ends were 7 bases for V and 4 bases for J; bases not matched to a gene: 7. CDR3 region: CASKLLAGGPETQYF. As DNA, the CDR3 is TGTGCCAGCAAATTACTAGCGGGAGGACCAGAGACCCAGTACTTC.

In this sample, this clone is medium-sized. This chain joins TRBV27 and TRBJ2-1; tentatively, D is TRBD1 or TRBD2 (5 bases each). Trimming cost V 3 bases and J 10 bases, with 13 bases left between them. The CDR3 length is 13 residues. Germline assignment: CDR1 MNHEY and CDR2 SMNVEV (reference sequence). The CDR3 sequence: CASSFRGAYEQFF. CDR3 sequence (DNA): TGTGCCAGCAGTTTCAGAGGGGCCTACGAGCAGTTCTTC.